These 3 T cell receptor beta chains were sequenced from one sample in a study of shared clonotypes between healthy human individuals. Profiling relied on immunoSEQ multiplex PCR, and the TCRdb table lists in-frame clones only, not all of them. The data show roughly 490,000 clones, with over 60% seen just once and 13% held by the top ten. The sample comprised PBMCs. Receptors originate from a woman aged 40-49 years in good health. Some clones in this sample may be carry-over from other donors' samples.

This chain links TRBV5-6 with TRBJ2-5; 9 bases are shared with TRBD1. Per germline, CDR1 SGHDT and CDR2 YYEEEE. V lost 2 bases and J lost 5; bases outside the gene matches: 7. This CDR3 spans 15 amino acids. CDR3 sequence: CASSFETGGGETQYF. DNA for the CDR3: TGTGCCAGCAGCTTTGAGACAGGGGGAGGGGAGACCCAGTACTTC.

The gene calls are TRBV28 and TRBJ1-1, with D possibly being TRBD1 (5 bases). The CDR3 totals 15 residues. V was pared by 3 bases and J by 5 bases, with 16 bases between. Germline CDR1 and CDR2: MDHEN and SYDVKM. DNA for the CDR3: TGTGCCAGCAGTTTTTGGGGCGCCAGGGTGACTGAAGCTTTCTTT. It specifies CASSFWGARVTEAFF.

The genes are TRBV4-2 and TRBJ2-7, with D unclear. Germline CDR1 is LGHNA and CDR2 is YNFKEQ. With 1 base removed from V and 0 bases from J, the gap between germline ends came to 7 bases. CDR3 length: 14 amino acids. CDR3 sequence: CASSQGRASYEQYF. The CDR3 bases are TGTGCCAGCAGCCAAGGACGGGCCTCCTACGAGCAGTACTTC.